This T cell receptor beta chain was sequenced for a study of PD-1 blockade in classical Hodgkin lymphoma. This CDR3 is 12 amino acids long. From germline, CDR1 is MNHEY and CDR2 SVGAGI. Between the trimmed V and J ends, which lost 0 bases and 9 bases, there was a span of 6 bases. The patients all showed relapse after autologous stem cell transplantation, while their brentuximab vedotin exposure varied. Best responses fell into complete response, partial response or progressive disease. Broader study findings: Possibly reflecting disease activity or prior therapy, repertoire differences have causes that remain undefined. Compared with healthy donors, newly diagnosed patients reportedly showed lower baseline TCR diversity.

A remark on this clone: As yet, its antigen is unknown.

Produced via immunoSEQ multiplex PCR; TCRdb's table is partial and in-frame only. This sample yields about 41,000 clones, of which around three quarters are seen a single time; under 25% belongs to the top ten. The rearrangement joins TRBV6-5 to TRBJ1-5, with no clear D. This sample comprised peripheral blood mononuclear cells (PBMCs), obtained at baseline. This receptor was identified in a human donor with classical Hodgkin lymphoma. This CDR3 reads CASSYSWGPQHF. The CDR3, as DNA: TGTGCCAGCAGTTACTCATGGGGGCCCCAGCATTTT.